The next 4 T cell receptor beta chains were all read from a single sample in a study of cytomegalovirus exposure and HLA in healthy donors. PCR used 60 Vbeta primers and 13 Jbeta primers. Repertoires were generated with immunoSEQ multiplex PCR, while TCRdb's copy carries only in-frame clones and drops some. The top ten hold around 5.5% of the sample, which has approximately 82,000 clones, less than 75% seen once. Input material: PBMCs. The receptor source for this set is a woman aged 30 to 39 in good health and CMV-seropositive.

The rearrangement uses TRBV7-8 and TRBJ1-1; D is ambiguous. V lost 1 base to trimming and J lost 10 bases, with 16 bases between them. The germline CDR1 and CDR2 sequences are SGHVS and FQNEAQ. This CDR3 comprises 14 residues. CDR3 amino acids: CASSLDDFRGGAFF. The CDR3 nucleotides read TGTGCCAGCAGCTTAGATGATTTCCGGGGTGGAGCTTTCTTT.

The rearrangement links TRBV6-1 to TRBJ2-5; 9 positions agree with TRBD1. Germline CDR1 reads MNHNS; CDR2 reads SASEGT. With 5 bases clipped from V and 5 bases from J, the junction kept 9 bases outside the gene matches. This CDR3 has 15 residues. For the CDR3, the DNA is TGTGCCAGCAGTAACGACAGGGGGAATGGGGAGACCCAGTACTTC. It is translated as CASSNDRGNGETQYF.

This chain connects TRBV4-1 to TRBJ1-6, with no clear D. Germline CDR1 is MGHRA and CDR2 is YSYEKL. The CDR3 consists of 17 residues. The V end lost 1 base, the J end lost 5 bases, and 15 bases lay between the germline ends. CDR3 sequence (DNA): TGCGCCAGCAGCCAAGTGTTTGGGCGCAGAGATAATTCACCCCTCCACTTT. Amino acids: CASSQVFGRRDNSPLHF.

The rearrangement joins TRBV5-1 to TRBJ1-4, with 7 bases that match TRBD1. From germline, CDR1 is SGHRS and CDR2 YFSETQ. CDR3 length: 15 residues. The J segment lost 4 bases and the V segment lost 0 bases, leaving 3 bases of the junction unmatched. The DNA for the CDR3 is TGCGCCAGCAGCTTGGCGGGACAGATTAATGAAAAACTGTTTTTT. Encoded protein: CASSLAGQINEKLFF. The full variable domain, rest sourced from reference TRBV5-1 and TRBJ1-4, is KAGVTQTPRYLIKTRGQQVTLSCSPISGHRSVSWYQQTPGQGLQFLFEYFSETQRNKGNFPGRFSGRQFSNSRSEMNVSTLELGDSALYLCASSLAGQINEKLFFGSGTQLSVL.